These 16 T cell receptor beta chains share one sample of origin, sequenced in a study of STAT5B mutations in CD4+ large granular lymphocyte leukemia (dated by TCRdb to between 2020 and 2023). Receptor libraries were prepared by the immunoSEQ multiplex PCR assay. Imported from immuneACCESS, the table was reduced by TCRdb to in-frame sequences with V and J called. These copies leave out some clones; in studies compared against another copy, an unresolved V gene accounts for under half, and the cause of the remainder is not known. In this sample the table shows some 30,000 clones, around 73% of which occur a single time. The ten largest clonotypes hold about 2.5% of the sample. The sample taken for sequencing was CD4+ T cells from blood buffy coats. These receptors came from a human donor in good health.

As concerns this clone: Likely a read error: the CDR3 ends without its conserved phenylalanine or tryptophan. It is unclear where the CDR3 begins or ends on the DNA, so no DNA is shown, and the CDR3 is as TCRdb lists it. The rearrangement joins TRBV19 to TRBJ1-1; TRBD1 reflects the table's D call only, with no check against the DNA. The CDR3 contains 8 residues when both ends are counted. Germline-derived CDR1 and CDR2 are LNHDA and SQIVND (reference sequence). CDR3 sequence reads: CASSIAAG.

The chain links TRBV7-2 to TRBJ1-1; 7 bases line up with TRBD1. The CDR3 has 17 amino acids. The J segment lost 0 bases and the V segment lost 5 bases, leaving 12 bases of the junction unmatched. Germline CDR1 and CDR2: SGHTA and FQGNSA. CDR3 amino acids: CASSGKRDSPMNTEAFF. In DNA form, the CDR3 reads TGTGCCAGCAGCGGCAAGCGGGACAGCCCCATGAACACTGAAGCTTTCTTT.

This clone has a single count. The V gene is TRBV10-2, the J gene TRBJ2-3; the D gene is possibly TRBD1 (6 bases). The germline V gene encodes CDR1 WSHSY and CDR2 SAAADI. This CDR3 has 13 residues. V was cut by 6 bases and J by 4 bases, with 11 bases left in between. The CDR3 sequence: CASRQGGSDTQYF. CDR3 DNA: TGCGCCAGCAGACAGGGTGGGTCAGATACGCAGTATTTT.

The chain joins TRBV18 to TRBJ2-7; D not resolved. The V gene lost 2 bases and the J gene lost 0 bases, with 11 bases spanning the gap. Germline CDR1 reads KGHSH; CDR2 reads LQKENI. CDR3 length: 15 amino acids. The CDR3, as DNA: TGTGCCAGCTCACCAACATTGCACACCTCCTACGAGCAGTACTTC. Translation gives CASSPTLHTSYEQYF.

The CDR3 nucleotides read TGTGCCAGCAGCAAAAGGTCCAACTCTGGAAACACCATATATTTT. Residues: CASSKRSNSGNTIYF. The rearrangement links TRBV21-1 to TRBJ1-3. TRBV21-1 is termed a pseudogene. This CDR3 contains 15 residues.

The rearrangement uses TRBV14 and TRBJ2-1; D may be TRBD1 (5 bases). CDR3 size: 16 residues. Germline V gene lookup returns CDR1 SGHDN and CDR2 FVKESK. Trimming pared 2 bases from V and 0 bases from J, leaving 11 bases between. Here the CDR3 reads CASSQRGVSSYNEQFF. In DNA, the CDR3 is TGTGCCAGCAGCCAAAGGGGTGTGAGCTCCTACAATGAGCAGTTCTTC.

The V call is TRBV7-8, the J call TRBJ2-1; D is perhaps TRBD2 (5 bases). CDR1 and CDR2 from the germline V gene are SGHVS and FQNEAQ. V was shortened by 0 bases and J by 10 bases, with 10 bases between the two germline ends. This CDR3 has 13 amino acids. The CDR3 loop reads CASSLARLREQFF. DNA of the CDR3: TGTGCCAGCAGCTTAGCTAGACTACGAGAGCAGTTCTTC.

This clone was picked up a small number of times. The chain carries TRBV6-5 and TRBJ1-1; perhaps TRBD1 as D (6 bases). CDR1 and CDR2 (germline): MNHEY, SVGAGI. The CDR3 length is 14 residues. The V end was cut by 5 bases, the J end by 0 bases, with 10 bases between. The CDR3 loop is CASSRQVLNTEAFF. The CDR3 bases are TGTGCCAGCAGTAGACAGGTTTTGAACACTGAAGCTTTCTTT.

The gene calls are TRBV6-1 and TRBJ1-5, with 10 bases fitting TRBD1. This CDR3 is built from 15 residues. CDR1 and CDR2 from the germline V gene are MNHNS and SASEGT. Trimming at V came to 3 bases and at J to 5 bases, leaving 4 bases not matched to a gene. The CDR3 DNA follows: TGTGCCAGCAGTGAGACGGGACAGGGGTATCAGCCCCAGCATTTT. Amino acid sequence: CASSETGQGYQPQHF.

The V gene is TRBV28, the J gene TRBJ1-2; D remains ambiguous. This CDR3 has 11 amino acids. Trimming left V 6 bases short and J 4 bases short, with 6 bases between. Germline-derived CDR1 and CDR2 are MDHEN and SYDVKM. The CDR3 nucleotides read TGTGCCAGCAGCACGGCCTATGGCTACACCTTC. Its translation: CASSTAYGYTF.

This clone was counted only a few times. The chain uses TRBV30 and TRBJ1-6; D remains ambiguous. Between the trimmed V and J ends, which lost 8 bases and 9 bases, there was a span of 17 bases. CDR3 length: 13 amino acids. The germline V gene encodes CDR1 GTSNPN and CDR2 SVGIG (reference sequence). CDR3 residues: CARTGPEGSPLHF. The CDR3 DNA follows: TGTGCCCGAACCGGGCCAGAAGGTTCACCCCTCCACTTT.

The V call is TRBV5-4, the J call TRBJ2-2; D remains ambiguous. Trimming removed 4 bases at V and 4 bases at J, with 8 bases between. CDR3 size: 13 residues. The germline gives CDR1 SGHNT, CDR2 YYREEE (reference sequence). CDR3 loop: CASSRVPTGELFF. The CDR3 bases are TGTGCCAGCAGCAGGGTCCCCACCGGGGAGCTGTTTTTT.

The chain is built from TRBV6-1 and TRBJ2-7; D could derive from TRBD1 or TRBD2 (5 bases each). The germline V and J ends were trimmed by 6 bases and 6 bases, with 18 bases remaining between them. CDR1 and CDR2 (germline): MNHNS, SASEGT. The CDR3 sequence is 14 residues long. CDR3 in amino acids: CASSTPGTDLEQYF. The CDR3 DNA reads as TGTGCCAGCAGCACCCCCGGGACCGACCTCGAGCAGTACTTC.

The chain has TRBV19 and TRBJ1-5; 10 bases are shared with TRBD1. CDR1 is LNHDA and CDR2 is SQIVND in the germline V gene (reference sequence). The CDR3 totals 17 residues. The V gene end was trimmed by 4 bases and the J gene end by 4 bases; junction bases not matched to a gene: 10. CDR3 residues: CASSTRPTGGGNQPQHF. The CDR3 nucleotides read TGTGCCAGTAGTACCCGACCGACAGGGGGCGGAAATCAGCCCCAGCATTTT.

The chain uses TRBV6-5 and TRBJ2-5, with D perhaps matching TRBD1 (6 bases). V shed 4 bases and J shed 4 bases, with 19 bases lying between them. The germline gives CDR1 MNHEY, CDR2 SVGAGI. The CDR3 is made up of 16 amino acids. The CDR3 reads CASSSPPGHNRETQYF. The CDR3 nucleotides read TGTGCCAGCAGTTCTCCTCCGGGACACAATAGAGAGACCCAGTACTTC.

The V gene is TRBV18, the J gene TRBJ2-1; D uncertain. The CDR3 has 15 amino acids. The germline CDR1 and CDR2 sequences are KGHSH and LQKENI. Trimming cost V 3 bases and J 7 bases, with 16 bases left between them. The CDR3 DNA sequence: TGTGCCAGCTCACCTCAAAGACCCTCTACAAATGAGCAGTTCTTC. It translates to CASSPQRPSTNEQFF.